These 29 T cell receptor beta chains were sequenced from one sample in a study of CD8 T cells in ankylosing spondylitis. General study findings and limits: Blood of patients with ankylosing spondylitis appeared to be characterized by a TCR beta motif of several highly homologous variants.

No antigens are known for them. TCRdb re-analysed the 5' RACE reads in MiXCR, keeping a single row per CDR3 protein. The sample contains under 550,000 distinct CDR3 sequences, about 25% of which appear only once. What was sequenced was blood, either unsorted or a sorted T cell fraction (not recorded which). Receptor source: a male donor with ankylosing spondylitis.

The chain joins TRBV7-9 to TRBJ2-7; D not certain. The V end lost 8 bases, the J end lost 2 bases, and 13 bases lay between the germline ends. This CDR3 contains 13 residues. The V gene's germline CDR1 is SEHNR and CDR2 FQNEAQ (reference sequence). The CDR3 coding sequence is TGTGCCAGCGGCCCCGGAGCGACCTACGAGCAGTACTTC. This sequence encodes CASGPGATYEQYF.

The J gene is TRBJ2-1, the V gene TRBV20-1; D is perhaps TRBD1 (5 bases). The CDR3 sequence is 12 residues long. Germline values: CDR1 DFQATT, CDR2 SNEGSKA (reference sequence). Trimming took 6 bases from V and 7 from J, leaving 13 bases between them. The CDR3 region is CSARRNRNEQFF. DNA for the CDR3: TGCAGTGCCCGGAGAAACAGGAATGAGCAGTTCTTC.

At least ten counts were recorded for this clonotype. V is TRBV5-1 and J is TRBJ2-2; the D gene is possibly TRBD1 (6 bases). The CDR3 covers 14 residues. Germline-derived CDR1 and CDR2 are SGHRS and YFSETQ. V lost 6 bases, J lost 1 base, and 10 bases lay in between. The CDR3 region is CASTAQGNTGELFF. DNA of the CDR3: TGCGCCAGCACCGCACAGGGGAACACCGGGGAGCTGTTTTTT.

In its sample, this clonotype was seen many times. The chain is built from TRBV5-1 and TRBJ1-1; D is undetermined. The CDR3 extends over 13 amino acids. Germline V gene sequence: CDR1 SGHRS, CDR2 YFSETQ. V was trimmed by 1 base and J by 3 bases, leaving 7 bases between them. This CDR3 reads CASSLSRDTEAFF. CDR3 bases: TGCGCCAGCAGCTTGTCTAGGGACACTGAAGCTTTCTTT.

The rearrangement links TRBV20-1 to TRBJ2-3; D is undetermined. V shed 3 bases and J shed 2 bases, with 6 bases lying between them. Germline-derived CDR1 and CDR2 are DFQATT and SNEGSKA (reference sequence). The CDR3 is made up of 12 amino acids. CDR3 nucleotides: TGCAGTGCTAGTTCTCCCACAGATACGCAGTATTTT. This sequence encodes CSASSPTDTQYF.

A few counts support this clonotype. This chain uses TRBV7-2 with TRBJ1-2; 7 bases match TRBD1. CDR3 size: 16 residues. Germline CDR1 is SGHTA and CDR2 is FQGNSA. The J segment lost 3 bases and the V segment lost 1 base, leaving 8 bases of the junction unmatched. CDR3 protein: CASSLGLGGRYYGYTF. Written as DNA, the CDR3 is TGTGCCAGCAGCTTAGGACTAGGGGGCAGATACTATGGCTACACCTTC.

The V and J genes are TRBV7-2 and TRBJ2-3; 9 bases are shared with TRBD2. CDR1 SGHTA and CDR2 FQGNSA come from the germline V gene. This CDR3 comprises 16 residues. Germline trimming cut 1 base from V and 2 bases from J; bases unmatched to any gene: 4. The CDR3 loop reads CASSLEREENTDTQYF. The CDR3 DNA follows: TGTGCCAGCAGCTTAGAGCGGGAGGAGAACACAGATACGCAGTATTTT.

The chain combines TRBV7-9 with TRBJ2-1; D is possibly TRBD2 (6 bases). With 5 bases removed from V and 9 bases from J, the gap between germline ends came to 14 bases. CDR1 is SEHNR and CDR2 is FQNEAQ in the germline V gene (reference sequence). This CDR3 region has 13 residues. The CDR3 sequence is CASSQGRESEQFF. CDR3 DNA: TGTGCCAGCAGCCAAGGTCGGGAGAGTGAGCAGTTCTTC.

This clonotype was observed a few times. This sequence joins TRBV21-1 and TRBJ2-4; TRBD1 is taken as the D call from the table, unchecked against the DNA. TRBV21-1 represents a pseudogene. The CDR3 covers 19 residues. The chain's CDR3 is CASSKGFRDRGIAKNIQYF. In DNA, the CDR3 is TGTGCCAGCAGCAAAGGTTTTAGGGACAGGGGCATCGCCAAAAACATTCAGTACTTC.

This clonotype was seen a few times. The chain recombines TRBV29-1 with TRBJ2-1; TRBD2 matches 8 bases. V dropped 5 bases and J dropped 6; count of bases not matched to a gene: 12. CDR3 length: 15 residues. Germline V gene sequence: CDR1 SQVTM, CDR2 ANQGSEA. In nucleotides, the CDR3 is TGCAGCGTTCCAAAGAGGAGCGGGAGCATCAATGAGCAGTTCTTC. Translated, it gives CSVPKRSGSINEQFF.

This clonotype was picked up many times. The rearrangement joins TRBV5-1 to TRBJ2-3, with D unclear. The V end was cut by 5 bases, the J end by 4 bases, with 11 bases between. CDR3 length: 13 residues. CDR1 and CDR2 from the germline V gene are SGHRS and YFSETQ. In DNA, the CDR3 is TGCGCCAGCAGTGGGCGCAAGGCAGATACGCAGTATTTT. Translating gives CASSGRKADTQYF.

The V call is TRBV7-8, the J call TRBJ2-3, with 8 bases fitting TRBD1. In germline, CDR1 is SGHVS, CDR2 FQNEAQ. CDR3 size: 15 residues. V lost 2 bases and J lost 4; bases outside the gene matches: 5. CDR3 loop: CASSLRTGPSDTQYF. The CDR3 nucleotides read TGTGCCAGCAGCTTAAGGACAGGGCCCTCAGATACGCAGTATTTT.

The CDR3 sequence is CSAIGSGSADTQYF. The CDR3 DNA reads as TGCAGTGCTATAGGTAGCGGGAGCGCAGATACGCAGTATTTT. V usage is TRBV20-1 and J usage is TRBJ2-3, with 9 nucleotides matching TRBD2. Germline V lookup: CDR1 DFQATT, CDR2 SNEGSKA (reference sequence). With V trimmed by 4 bases and J by 4 bases, 6 bases remained unmatched. This CDR3 region has 14 residues.

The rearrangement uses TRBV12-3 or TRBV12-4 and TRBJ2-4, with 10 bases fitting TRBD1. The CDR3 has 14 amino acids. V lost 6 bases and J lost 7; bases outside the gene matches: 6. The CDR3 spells CASRPTDRGNIQYF. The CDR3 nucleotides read TGTGCCAGCAGACCTACGGACAGGGGGAACATTCAGTACTTC.

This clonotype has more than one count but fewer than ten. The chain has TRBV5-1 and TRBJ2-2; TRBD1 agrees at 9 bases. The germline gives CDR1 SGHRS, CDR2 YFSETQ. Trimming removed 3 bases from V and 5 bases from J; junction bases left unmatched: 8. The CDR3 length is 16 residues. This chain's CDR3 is CASSWTGESRTGELFF. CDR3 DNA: TGCGCCAGCAGCTGGACAGGGGAAAGTCGGACCGGGGAGCTGTTTTTT.

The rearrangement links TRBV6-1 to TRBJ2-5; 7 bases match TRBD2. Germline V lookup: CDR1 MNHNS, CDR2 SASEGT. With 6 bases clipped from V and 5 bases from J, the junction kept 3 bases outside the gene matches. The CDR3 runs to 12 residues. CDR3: CASRAGAETQYF. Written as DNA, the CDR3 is TGTGCCAGCAGGGCGGGAGCGGAGACCCAGTACTTC.

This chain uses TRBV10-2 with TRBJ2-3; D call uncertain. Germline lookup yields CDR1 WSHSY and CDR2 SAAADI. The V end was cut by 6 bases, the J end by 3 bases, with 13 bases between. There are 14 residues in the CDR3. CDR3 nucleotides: TGCGCCAGCAGCGAGGCAGCAGGAACAGATACGCAGTATTTT. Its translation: CASSEAAGTDTQYF.

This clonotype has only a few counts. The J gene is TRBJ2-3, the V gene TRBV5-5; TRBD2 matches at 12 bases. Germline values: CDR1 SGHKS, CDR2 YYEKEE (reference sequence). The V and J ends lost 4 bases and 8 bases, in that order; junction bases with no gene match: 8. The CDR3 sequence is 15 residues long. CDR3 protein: CASSPRLAGEGTQYF. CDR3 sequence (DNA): TGTGCCAGCAGCCCGAGACTAGCGGGAGAGGGTACGCAGTATTTT.

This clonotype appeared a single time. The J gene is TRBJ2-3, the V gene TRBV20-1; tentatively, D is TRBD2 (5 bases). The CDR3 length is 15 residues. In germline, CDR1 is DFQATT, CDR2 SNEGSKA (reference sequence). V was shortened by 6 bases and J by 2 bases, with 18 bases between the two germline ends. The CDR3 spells CSAWSLRVSTDTQYF. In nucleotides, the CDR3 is TGCAGTGCCTGGTCTTTGAGGGTATCCACAGATACGCAGTATTTT.

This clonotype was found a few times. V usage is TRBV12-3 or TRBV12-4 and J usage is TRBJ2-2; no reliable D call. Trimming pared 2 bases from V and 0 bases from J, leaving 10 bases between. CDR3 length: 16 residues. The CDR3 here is CASSLSPQPNTGELFF. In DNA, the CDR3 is TGTGCCAGCAGTTTAAGTCCACAGCCGAACACCGGGGAGCTGTTTTTT.

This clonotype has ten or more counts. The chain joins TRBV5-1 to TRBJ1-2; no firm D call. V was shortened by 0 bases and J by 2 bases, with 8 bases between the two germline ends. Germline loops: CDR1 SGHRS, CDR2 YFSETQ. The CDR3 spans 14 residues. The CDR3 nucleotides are TGCGCCAGCAGCTTGGGAACAGCGAACTATGGCTACACCTTC. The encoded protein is CASSLGTANYGYTF.

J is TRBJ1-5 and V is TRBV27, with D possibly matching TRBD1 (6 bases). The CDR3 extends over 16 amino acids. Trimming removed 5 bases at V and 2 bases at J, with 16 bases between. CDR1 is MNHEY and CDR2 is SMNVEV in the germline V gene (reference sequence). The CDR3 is CASSRNRDVGNQPQHF. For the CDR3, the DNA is TGTGCCAGCAGTCGCAACAGGGACGTGGGCAATCAGCCCCAGCATTTT.

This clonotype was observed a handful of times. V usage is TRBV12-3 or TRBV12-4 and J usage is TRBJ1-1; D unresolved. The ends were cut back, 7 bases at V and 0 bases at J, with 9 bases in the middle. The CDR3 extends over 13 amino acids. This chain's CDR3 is CASTRWMNTEAFF. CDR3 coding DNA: TGTGCCAGCACCCGTTGGATGAACACTGAAGCTTTCTTT.

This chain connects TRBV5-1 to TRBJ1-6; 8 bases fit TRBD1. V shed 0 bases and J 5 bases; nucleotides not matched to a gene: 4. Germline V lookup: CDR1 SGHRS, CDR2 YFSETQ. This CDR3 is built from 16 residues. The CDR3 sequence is CASSLGAGGNNSPLHF. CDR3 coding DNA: TGCGCCAGCAGCTTGGGCGCAGGGGGCAATAATTCACCCCTCCACTTT.

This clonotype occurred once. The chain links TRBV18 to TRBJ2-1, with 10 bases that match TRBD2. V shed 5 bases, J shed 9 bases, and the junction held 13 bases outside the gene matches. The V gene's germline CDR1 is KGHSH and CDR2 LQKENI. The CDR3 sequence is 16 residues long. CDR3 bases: TGTGCCAGCTCAACCAACCCTAGCGGGAGTTCGGTTGAGCAGTTCTTC. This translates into CASSTNPSGSSVEQFF.

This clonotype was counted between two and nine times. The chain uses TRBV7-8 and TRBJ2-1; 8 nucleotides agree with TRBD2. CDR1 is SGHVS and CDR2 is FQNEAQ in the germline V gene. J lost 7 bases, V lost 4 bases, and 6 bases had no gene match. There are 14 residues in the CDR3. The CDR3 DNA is TGTGCCAGCAGCTGGGCGGGAGGTACGAATGAGCAGTTCTTC. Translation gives CASSWAGGTNEQFF.

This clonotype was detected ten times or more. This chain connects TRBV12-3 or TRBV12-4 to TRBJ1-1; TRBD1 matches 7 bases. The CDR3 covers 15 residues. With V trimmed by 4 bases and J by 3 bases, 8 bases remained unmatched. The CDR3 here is CASSSTRQGDTEAFF. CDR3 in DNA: TGTGCCAGCAGTTCTACCCGACAGGGTGACACTGAAGCTTTCTTT.

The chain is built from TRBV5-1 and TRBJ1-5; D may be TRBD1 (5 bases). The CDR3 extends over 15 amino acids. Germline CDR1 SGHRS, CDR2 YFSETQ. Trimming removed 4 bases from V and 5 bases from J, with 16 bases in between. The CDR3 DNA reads TGCGCCAGCAGCCTCCTAGGGATAGGGGATCAGCCCCAGCATTTT. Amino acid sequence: CASSLLGIGDQPQHF.

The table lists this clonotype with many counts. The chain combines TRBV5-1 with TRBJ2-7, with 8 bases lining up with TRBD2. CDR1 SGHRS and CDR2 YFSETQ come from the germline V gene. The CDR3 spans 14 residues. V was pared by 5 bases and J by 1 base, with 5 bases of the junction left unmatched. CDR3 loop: CASRQAGESYEQYF. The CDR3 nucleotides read TGCGCCAGCAGACAAGCGGGAGAATCCTACGAGCAGTACTTC.